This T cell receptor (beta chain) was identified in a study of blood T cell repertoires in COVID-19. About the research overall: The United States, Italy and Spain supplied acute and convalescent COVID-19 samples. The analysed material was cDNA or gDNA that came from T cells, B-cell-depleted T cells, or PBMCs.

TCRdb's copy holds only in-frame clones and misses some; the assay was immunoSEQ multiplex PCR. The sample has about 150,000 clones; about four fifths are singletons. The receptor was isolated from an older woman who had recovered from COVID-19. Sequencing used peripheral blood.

The CDR3 spells CASSMALNSPLHF. The CDR3 coding sequence is TGCGCCAGCAGCATGGCCCTCAATTCACCCCTCCACTTT. V is TRBV4-1 and J is TRBJ1-6, with unresolved D. V was pared by 5 bases and J by 7 bases, with 9 bases between. This CDR3 is built from 13 residues. CDR1 and CDR2 from the germline V gene are MGHRA and YSYEKL.